The rows below give T cell receptor beta chains drawn from one sample of a study of control samples from healthy donors and cancer patients. Sequencing was performed with immunoSEQ multiplex PCR; in TCRdb, only in-frame clones are kept and a portion is missing. This table has 57,000 or so clones, nearly 90% appearing once. The sequenced material came from PBMCs. The origin of the receptors is a man in his fifties or sixties with colorectal cancer. CDR3s include the opening cysteine and the closing phenylalanine or tryptophan. The order of the fields is CDR3 length, clone size, J gene, D gene, V gene, CDR3 DNA, CDR3 protein. The D gene is left open where the match is weak. The size entry is marked missing in some rows and otherwise reads once, few, many or a size class.

length: 14
size: NA
J: TRBJ1-4
D: NA
V: TRBV28
DNA: TGTGCCAGCAGCGCGACAGGTTATGTTGAAAAACTGTTTTTT
CDR3: CASSATGYVEKLFF

length: 13
size: NA
J: TRBJ1-1
D: NA
V: TRBV5-4
DNA: TGTGCCAGCAGCTTGGCACCGAACACTGAAGCTTTCTTT
CDR3: CASSLAPNTEAFF

length: 12
size: NA
J: TRBJ2-7
D: NA
V: TRBV5-1
DNA: TGCGCCAGCAGCGGGACGTCCTACGAGCAGTACTTC
CDR3: CASSGTSYEQYF

length: 15
size: NA
J: TRBJ2-6
D: NA
V: TRBV9
DNA: TGTGCCAGCAGCGTAGTAGGAACTGGGGCCAACGTCCTGACTTTC
CDR3: CASSVVGTGANVLTF

length: 15
size: NA
J: TRBJ1-4
D: NA
V: TRBV30
DNA: TGTGCCTGGAGTGTACCCGGCAGCCACAATGAAAAACTGTTTTTT
CDR3: CAWSVPGSHNEKLFF

length: 13
size: NA
J: TRBJ1-1
D: NA
V: TRBV27
DNA: TGTGCCAGCAGTTTATATGGGAACACTGAAGCTTTCTTT
CDR3: CASSLYGNTEAFF

length: 14
size: NA
J: TRBJ2-2
D: NA
V: TRBV6-5
DNA: TGTGCCAGCAGTAGGGCTCTGAACACCGGGGAGCTGTTTTTT
CDR3: CASSRALNTGELFF

length: 14
size: NA
J: TRBJ1-6
D: NA
V: TRBV27
DNA: TGTGCCAGCAGTTTATGGGGGAGCGGTTCACCCCTCCACTTT
CDR3: CASSLWGSGSPLHF

length: 15
size: few
J: TRBJ1-1
D: TRBD1
V: TRBV3-1/TRBV3-2
DNA: TGTGCCAGCAGCCGCGCCGGGACAGGCCACACTGAAGCTTTCTTT
CDR3: CASSRAGTGHTEAFF

length: 11
size: NA
J: TRBJ2-1
D: NA
V: TRBV3-1/TRBV3-2
DNA: TGTGCCAGCCGGGGTGAGGGGGAGCAGTTCTTC
CDR3: CASRGEGEQFF

length: 14
size: NA
J: TRBJ2-7
D: NA
V: TRBV7-2
DNA: TGTGCCAGCAGCTTTACAGGGAGCTCCTACGAGCAGTACTTC
CDR3: CASSFTGSSYEQYF